These 14 T cell receptor beta chains originate from one sample sequenced in a study of blood T cell repertoires in COVID-19. Clones were read by immunoSEQ multiplex PCR, and TCRdb kept only the in-frame ones, dropping some. The sample holds 85,000 to 100,000 clones, roughly 84% seen once. The sample taken for sequencing was peripheral blood. Source of these receptors: a woman aged 55-70 years in a cohort sampled during active or convalescent COVID-19.

The genes are TRBV19 and TRBJ1-4; no definite D call. Trimming left V 7 bases short and J 4 bases short, with 19 bases between. Germline V gives CDR1 LNHDA, CDR2 SQIVND (reference sequence). The CDR3 has 16 residues. The CDR3 reads CASTNPGRRFNEKLFF. As DNA, the CDR3 is TGTGCCAGTACCAACCCCGGCCGGCGGTTTAATGAAAAACTGTTTTTT.

The gene calls are TRBV1 and TRBJ1-6. TRBV1 is a pseudogene locus. The CDR3 extends over 15 amino acids. As DNA, the CDR3 is TGCACCAGCAGCGCAGCGTCCATGTATAATTCACCCCTCCACTTT. It yields the protein CTSSAASMYNSPLHF.

The chain is built from TRBV28 and TRBJ1-2, with 10 bases fitting TRBD1. The ends lost 5 bases at V and 3 bases at J; junction bases unmatched: 3. The V gene's germline CDR1 is MDHEN and CDR2 SYDVKM. The CDR3 length is 14 residues. The CDR3 here is CASSRGTGDYGYTF. The CDR3 bases are TGTGCCAGCAGTCGAGGGACAGGGGACTATGGCTACACCTTC.

The chain joins TRBV29-1 to TRBJ1-1; a weak D match, TRBD1 (5 bases). This CDR3 has 13 amino acids. Germline-derived CDR1 and CDR2 are SQVTM and ANQGSEA. The V and J ends lost 4 bases and 1 base respectively, with 10 bases between them. The CDR3 region has the DNA TGCAGCGTTGGTCACGGGGGGAACACTGAAGCTTTCTTT. This codes for CSVGHGGNTEAFF.

This clone was counted a single time. J is TRBJ1-1 and V is TRBV5-8; TRBD1 might be the D (6 bases). Germline CDR1 SGHTS, CDR2 YDEGEE. CDR3 length: 11 amino acids. With 9 bases removed from V and 3 bases from J, the gap between germline ends came to 9 bases. As DNA, the CDR3 is TGTGCCACTAGGGGGTACACTGAAGCTTTCTTT. Protein sequence: CATRGYTEAFF.

This rearrangement joins TRBV27 to TRBJ2-3, with TRBD1 matching 10 bases. CDR3 length: 17 amino acids. Germline V lookup: CDR1 MNHEY, CDR2 SMNVEV (reference sequence). Trimming at V came to 2 bases and at J to 8 bases, leaving 13 bases not matched to a gene. The CDR3 spells CASSLIIGDRGRGTQYF. Written as DNA, the CDR3 is TGTGCCAGCAGTTTAATAATTGGGGACAGGGGCAGGGGTACGCAGTATTTT.

The gene calls are TRBV4-2 and TRBJ1-2; possible D gene TRBD1, 6 bases. V lost 4 bases and J 2 bases, leaving 17 bases between the germline ends. Germline V gene data show CDR1 as LGHNA and CDR2 as YNFKEQ. The CDR3 extends over 16 amino acids. CDR3 protein: CASSPLRWGGNYGYTF. The CDR3 DNA reads as TGTGCCAGCAGCCCCCTTAGATGGGGGGGCAACTATGGCTACACCTTC.

This clone was found once. This chain uses TRBV7-9 with TRBJ2-1, with TRBD2 as a possible D gene (5 bases). Germline CDR1 reads SEHNR; CDR2 reads FQNEAQ (reference sequence). V was clipped by 4 bases and J by 3 bases, with 7 bases between them. This CDR3 has 13 residues. The CDR3 protein is CASSSGVYNEQFF. The CDR3 DNA follows: TGTGCCAGCAGCTCCGGGGTCTACAATGAGCAGTTCTTC.

The V call is TRBV6-5, the J call TRBJ2-3; D gene uncertain. With 3 bases removed from V and 6 bases from J, the gap between germline ends came to 19 bases. Germline V CDR1 and CDR2: MNHEY, SVGAGI. The CDR3 contains 16 residues. The CDR3 coding sequence is TGTGCCAGCAGTTATCCCCAATCCAATGGCAGGGATACGCAGTATTTT. It translates to CASSYPQSNGRDTQYF.

The chain couples TRBV3-1 (or the pseudogene TRBV3-2) to TRBJ1-2; no clear D gene. CDR1 is LGHDT and CDR2 is YNNKEL in the germline V gene (reference sequence). The V and J ends lost 1 base and 0 bases respectively, with 3 bases between them. This CDR3 comprises 13 residues. CDR3 loop: CASSQAANYGYTF. CDR3 sequence (DNA): TGTGCCAGCAGCCAAGCAGCTAACTATGGCTACACCTTC.

The rearrangement links TRBV5-6 to TRBJ2-5; TRBD2 agrees at 9 bases. The CDR3 loop spans 17 amino acids. Per germline, CDR1 SGHDT and CDR2 YYEEEE. The V segment lost 0 bases and the J segment 1 base; nucleotides outside the gene matches: 7. The CDR3 nucleotides are TGTGCCAGCAGCTTGGGTCTAGCGGGGCCTCTCCAAGAGACCCAGTACTTC. Encoded protein: CASSLGLAGPLQETQYF.

The gene calls are TRBV5-1 and TRBJ1-1; 7 positions agree with TRBD1. The V and J ends lost 3 bases and 3 bases, in that order; junction bases with no gene match: 5. The V gene's germline CDR1 is SGHRS and CDR2 YFSETQ. The CDR3 totals 14 residues. CDR3 in DNA: TGCGCCAGCAGCTCCGGGACAGTGTACACTGAAGCTTTCTTT. Its protein is CASSSGTVYTEAFF.

This sequence joins TRBV18 and TRBJ2-7, with TRBD1 identical over 7 bases. The CDR3 has 23 residues. The germline V gene encodes CDR1 KGHSH and CDR2 LQKENI. V shed 3 bases and J 5 bases; nucleotides not matched to a gene: 34. The CDR3 loop is CASSPAETPGRGVKDRVFHEQYF. As DNA, the CDR3 is TGTGCCAGCTCACCCGCGGAGACCCCGGGGCGTGGGGTGAAAGACAGGGTGTTCCACGAGCAGTACTTC.

The chain is built from TRBV9 and TRBJ2-2; D might be TRBD2 (5 bases). This CDR3 has 12 residues. The germline CDR1 and CDR2 sequences are SGDLS and YYNGEE. V was shortened by 5 bases and J by 3 bases, with 5 bases between the two germline ends. Here the CDR3 reads CASRLDTGELFF. The DNA for the CDR3 is TGTGCCAGCAGACTAGACACCGGGGAGCTGTTTTTT.